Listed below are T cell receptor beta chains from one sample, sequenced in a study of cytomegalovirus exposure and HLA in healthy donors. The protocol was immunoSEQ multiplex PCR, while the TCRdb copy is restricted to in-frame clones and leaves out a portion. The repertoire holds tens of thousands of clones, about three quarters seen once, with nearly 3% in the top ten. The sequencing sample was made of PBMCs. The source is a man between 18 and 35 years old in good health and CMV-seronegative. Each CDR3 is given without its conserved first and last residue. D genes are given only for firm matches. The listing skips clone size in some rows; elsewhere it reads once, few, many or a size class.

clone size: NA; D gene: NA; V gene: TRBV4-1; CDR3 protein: ASSQDVGFGYT
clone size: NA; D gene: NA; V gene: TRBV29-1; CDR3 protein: SGGPDNEQF
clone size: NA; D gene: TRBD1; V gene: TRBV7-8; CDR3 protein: ASSLGGQERQTQY
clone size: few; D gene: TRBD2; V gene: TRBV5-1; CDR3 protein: ASSLFTTFLAGEGEGDTQY
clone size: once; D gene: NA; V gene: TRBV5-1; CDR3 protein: ASSRDLRETQY
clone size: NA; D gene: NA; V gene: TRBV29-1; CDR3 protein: SVGGSNQPQH
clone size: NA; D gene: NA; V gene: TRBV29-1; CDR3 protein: SAHSTDTQY
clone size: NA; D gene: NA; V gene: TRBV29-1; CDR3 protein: SVEEVQTLGIYEQY
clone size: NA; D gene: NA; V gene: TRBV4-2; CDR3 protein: ASSQEGGINTEAF
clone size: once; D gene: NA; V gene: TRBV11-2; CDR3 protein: ASSHTWRDNEKLF
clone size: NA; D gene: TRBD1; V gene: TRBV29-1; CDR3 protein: SVGGDRGLSEAF
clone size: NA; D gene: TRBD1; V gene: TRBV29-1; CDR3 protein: SVEQGVSYEQY
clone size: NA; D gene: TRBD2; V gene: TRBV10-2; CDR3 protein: ATEGGLADYEQY
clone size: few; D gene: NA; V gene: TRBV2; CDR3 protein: ASSAEQGAEAF
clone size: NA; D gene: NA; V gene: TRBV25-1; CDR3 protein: ASRQQGNTEAF
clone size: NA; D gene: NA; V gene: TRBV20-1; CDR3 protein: SGSFSEKLF
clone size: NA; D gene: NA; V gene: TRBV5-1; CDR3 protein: ASSRLTVTNEQF
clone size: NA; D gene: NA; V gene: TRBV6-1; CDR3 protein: ASSTDSNQPQH
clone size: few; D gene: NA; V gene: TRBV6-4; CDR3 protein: ASSDLGLESYNEQF
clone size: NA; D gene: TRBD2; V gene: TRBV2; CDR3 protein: ASSDLAGAYNEQF
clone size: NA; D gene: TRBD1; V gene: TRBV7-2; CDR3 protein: ASSPTGDSGYT
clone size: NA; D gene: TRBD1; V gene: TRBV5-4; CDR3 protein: ASSLDRGPYGYT
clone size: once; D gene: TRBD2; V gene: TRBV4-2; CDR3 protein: ASSQVSGVSPDTQY
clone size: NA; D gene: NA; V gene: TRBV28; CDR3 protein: ASSVREANYGYT
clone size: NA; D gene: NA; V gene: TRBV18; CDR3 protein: ASSPDPSVAVH
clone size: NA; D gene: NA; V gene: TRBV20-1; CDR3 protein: SARQGGEQF
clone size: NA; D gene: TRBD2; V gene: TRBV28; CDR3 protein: ASSLAGEYEQY
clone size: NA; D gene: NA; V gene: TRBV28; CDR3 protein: ASGGGPFNEKLF
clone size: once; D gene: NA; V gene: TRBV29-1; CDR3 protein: SVEDLVGGATEAF
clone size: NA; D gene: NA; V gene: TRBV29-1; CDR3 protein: SVPLGDSRKLF
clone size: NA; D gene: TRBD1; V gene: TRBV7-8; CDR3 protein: ASSGRTGVLNTEAF
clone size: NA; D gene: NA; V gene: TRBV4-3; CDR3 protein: ASSQEHSYYGYT
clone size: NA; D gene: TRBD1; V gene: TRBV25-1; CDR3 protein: ASSDWGQGSSYGYT
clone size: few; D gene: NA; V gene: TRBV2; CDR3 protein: ATGTGREGIGTEAF
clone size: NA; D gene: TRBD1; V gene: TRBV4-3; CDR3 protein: ASSHQGQANYGYT
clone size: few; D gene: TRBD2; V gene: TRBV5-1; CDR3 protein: ASTALAGGETQY
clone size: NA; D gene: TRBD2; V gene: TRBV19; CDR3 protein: ASSWGLAGADEQY
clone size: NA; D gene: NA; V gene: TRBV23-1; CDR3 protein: ASSQWGRVADTQY
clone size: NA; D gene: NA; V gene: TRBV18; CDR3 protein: ASSLLRVLHGYT
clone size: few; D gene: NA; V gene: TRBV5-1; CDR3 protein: ASSEDPMNTEAF